A selection of T cell receptor beta chains follows, all from one sample in a study of CD8+CD57+ T cells in acquired aplastic anemia. TCRdb redid the calling of the reads with MiXCR, one entry per CDR3 protein. The sample consists of around 200,000 distinct CDR3 sequences, approximately 48% of them appearing once. Sequencing was carried out using sorted CD4+, CD8+, or CD8+CD57+ T cells (not recorded which) from PBMCs. These receptors were taken from a human donor with aplastic anemia. The CDR3 runs from the conserved cysteine through the conserved F or W. The D gene is left open where the match is weak. Only some rows state a clone size, as once, few, many or a class for expanded clones.

TRBJ2-7	many	.	TRBV20-1	CSASGFYEQYF	TGCAGTGCTTCAGGGTTCTACGAGCAGTACTTC
TRBJ2-7	.	.	TRBV15	CATSGRGTSYEQYF	TGTGCCACCAGCGGCCGAGGCACATCATACGAGCAGTACTTC
TRBJ2-1	.	TRBD2	TRBV29-1	CNVTSGEQFF	TGCAACGTGACTAGCGGTGAGCAGTTCTTC
TRBJ2-3	.	TRBD2	TRBV2	CASSEGRGGGVTDTQYF	TGTGCCAGCAGTGAAGGGAGGGGCGGGGGGGTGACAGATACGCAGTATTTT
TRBJ2-1	.	.	TRBV2	CASRERAGYDNEQFF	TGTGCCAGCCGAGAGAGGGCGGGATATGACAATGAGCAGTTCTTC
TRBJ2-5	few	.	TRBV20-1	CSAREEGGGQETQYF	TGCAGTGCTAGAGAGGAGGGAGGGGGACAAGAGACCCAGTACTTC
TRBJ1-4	.	.	TRBV20-1	CSATRGKREKLFF	TGCAGTGCTACCCGGGGCAAGAGGGAAAAACTGTTTTTT
TRBJ1-5	.	.	TRBV2	CASNQGRNQPQHF	TGTGCCAGCAACCAGGGTCGGAATCAGCCCCAGCATTTT
TRBJ2-3	.	.	TRBV20-1	CSARDGRDTQYF	TGCAGTGCTAGGGACGGCAGAGATACGCAGTATTTT
TRBJ2-5	.	TRBD2	TRBV2	CASSLRTSPQKGETQYF	TGTGCCAGCAGCCTCCGGACTAGCCCACAGAAGGGGGAGACCCAGTACTTC
TRBJ1-1	.	.	TRBV18	CASSPSSASEASF	TGTGCCAGCTCCCCCTCCTCGGCCTCCGAAGCTTCCTTT
TRBJ2-3	many	.	TRBV5-1	CASSLVAFTDTQYF	TGCGCCAGCAGCTTGGTCGCGTTCACAGATACGCAGTATTTT
TRBJ2-7	.	TRBD2	TRBV19	CASSRWEGRYEQYF	TGTGCCAGCAGCCGCTGGGAGGGCCGCTACGAGCAGTACTTC
TRBJ2-3	few	.	TRBV10-3	CAISGGTPQNPSTDTQYF	TGTGCCATCAGTGGCGGAACACCGCAGAACCCTAGCACAGATACGCAGTATTTT
TRBJ2-7	.	TRBD2	TRBV20-1	CSATRALAGGPREQYF	TGCAGTGCTACCAGGGCTCTAGCGGGAGGGCCTAGAGAGCAGTACTTC
TRBJ1-1	many	.	TRBV9	CASSVDRNTEAFF	TGTGCCAGCAGCGTAGATAGGAACACTGAAGCTTTCTTT
TRBJ2-3	few	.	TRBV7-2	CASSLDVGDTQYF	TGTGCCAGCAGCTTGGACGTCGGAGATACGCAGTATTTT
TRBJ1-1	once	.	TRBV10-3	CAISGSRGRANTEAFF	TGTGCCATCAGTGGGTCGAGAGGCCGGGCGAACACTGAAGCTTTCTTT
TRBJ1-1	many	.	TRBV19	CASLGGQAFF	TGTGCCAGTCTAGGAGGGCAAGCTTTCTTT
TRBJ1-5	many	.	TRBV6-1	CASSEGAGNQPQHF	TGTGCCAGCAGTGAAGGTGCTGGCAATCAGCCCCAGCATTTT
TRBJ1-2	.	.	TRBV2	CASSTRGSDYGYTF	TGTGCCAGCAGTACAAGGGGTTCGGACTATGGCTACACCTTC
TRBJ2-7	few	.	TRBV7-8	CASSLGRAYYEQYF	TGTGCCAGCAGCTTAGGACGGGCCTACTACGAGCAGTACTTC
TRBJ1-2	.	.	TRBV15	CATSRGFRDWHGYTF	TGTGCCACCAGCAGAGGGTTCAGGGACTGGCACGGCTACACCTTC
TRBJ2-3	many	.	TRBV20-1	CSARALRDSKGTDTQYF	TGCAGTGCTAGAGCCCTACGGGACTCGAAGGGTACAGATACGCAGTATTTT
TRBJ2-3	few	.	TRBV7-8	CASSSTGITDTQYF	TGTGCCAGCAGCTCGACTGGAATCACAGATACGCAGTATTTT
TRBJ1-1	few	.	TRBV19	CASSISPKNTEAFF	TGTGCCAGTAGTATTTCTCCAAAGAACACTGAAGCTTTCTTT
TRBJ1-5	few	.	TRBV15	CATSLDRGQPQHF	TGTGCCACCAGCTTAGACAGAGGTCAGCCCCAGCATTTT
TRBJ1-2	few	.	TRBV2	CASSPVRQEYGYTF	TGTGCCAGCTCACCAGTGAGACAGGAGTATGGCTACACCTTC
TRBJ2-1	.	.	TRBV19	CASSMQGNYNEQFF	TGTGCCAGTAGTATGCAGGGGAACTACAATGAGCAGTTCTTC
TRBJ1-1	.	.	TRBV29-1	CSVVRQGITEAFF	TGCAGCGTTGTCCGGCAGGGTATCACTGAAGCTTTCTTT
TRBJ2-5	.	.	TRBV20-1	CSDSEASKWETQYF	TGCAGTGATTCCGAGGCCTCCAAGTGGGAGACCCAGTACTTC
TRBJ2-1	.	TRBD2	TRBV10-1	CASSEWASGVYNEQFF	TGCGCCAGCAGTGAGTGGGCTAGCGGGGTCTACAATGAGCAGTTCTTC
TRBJ2-1	.	TRBD1	TRBV4-2	CASSQDRIQGNEQFF	TGTGCCAGCAGCCAGGACAGGATCCAAGGCAATGAGCAGTTCTTC
TRBJ2-2	.	.	TRBV7-2	CASSMLTSGELFF	TGTGCCAGCAGCATGTTGACTAGCGGGGAGCTGTTTTTT
TRBJ2-4	many	.	TRBV2	CASSGQLLAKNIQYF	TGTGCCAGCAGTGGACAGCTACTAGCCAAAAACATTCAGTACTTC
TRBJ1-6	.	.	TRBV10-3	CAISAGQRNSPLHF	TGTGCCATCAGTGCAGGACAGCGTAATTCACCCCTCCACTTT
TRBJ2-7	.	TRBD2	TRBV2	CATGGMSNYEQYF	TGTGCCACCGGGGGGATGTCGAACTACGAGCAGTACTTC
TRBJ1-3	many	.	TRBV9	CASSADISGNTIYF	TGTGCCAGCAGCGCCGACATCTCTGGAAACACCATATATTTT
TRBJ2-1	.	.	TRBV15	CATSTGTDGGNEQFF	TGTGCCACCAGTACCGGGACCGACGGGGGCAATGAGCAGTTCTTC
TRBJ2-7	.	TRBD2	TRBV10-2	CASSESAGGSEQYF	TGCGCCAGCAGTGAGTCGGCGGGGGGTAGCGAGCAGTACTTC
TRBJ1-1	few	.	TRBV10-3	CAISGDGGEAFF	TGTGCCATCAGTGGGGATGGGGGTGAAGCTTTCTTT
TRBJ1-5	.	TRBD1	TRBV2	CASGRGPHSNQPQHF	TGTGCCAGCGGCAGGGGGCCCCATAGCAATCAGCCCCAGCATTTT
TRBJ2-2	.	TRBD2	TRBV24-1	CATSDGLAGDTGELFF	TGTGCCACCAGTGATGGACTAGCGGGGGACACCGGGGAGCTGTTTTTT
TRBJ2-5	.	.	TRBV7-8	CASSPDTYQETQYF	TGTGCCAGCAGCCCAGACACGTACCAAGAGACCCAGTACTTC
TRBJ2-7	few	TRBD1	TRBV10-3	CAISEPDRYSYEQYF	TGTGCCATCAGTGAGCCGGACAGGTACTCCTACGAGCAGTACTTC
TRBJ2-7	.	.	TRBV15	CATSTHDSDSSYEQHF	TGTGCCACCAGCACCCATGACTCCGACAGCTCCTACGAGCAGCACTTC
TRBJ2-3	few	TRBD2	TRBV25-1	CASSDTGRVTDTQYF	TGTGCCAGCAGTGATACGGGGAGGGTCACAGATACGCAGTATTTT
TRBJ2-2	many	.	TRBV24-1	CATSEECLYREDCTGELFF	TGTGCCACCAGTGAGGAATGTTTATACAGGGAGGACTGCACCGGGGAGCTGTTTTTT
TRBJ2-7	.	.	TRBV7-2	CASSLDNREQYF	TGTGCCAGCAGCCTAGACAACCGCGAGCAGTACTTC
TRBJ2-5	many	TRBD1	TRBV3-1	CASSQTGGKETQYF	TGTGCCAGCAGCCAAACAGGGGGCAAAGAGACCCAGTACTTC
TRBJ1-2	.	.	TRBV25-1	CASRPGTNFNYGYTF	TGTGCCAGCCGTCCAGGGACAAATTTTAACTATGGCTACACCTTC